The next 9 T cell receptor beta chains were all read from a single sample in a study of T-cell memory formation after mild COVID-19. TCRdb passed the 5' RACE reads through MiXCR, listing each CDR3 protein once. Among under 450,000 distinct CDR3 sequences, around 15% were seen once, and the ten largest hold around a fifth. Sample: PBMCs or a T cell subset sorted from them (not recorded which). All receptors derive from a young man who had mild COVID-19 (a few samples of this study predate the infection). Cell type and time point are not known.

This clonotype was detected only a few times. The chain employs TRBV12-3 or TRBV12-4 and TRBJ2-3; D gene ambiguous. The CDR3 runs to 14 residues. V was pared by 3 bases and J by 2 bases, with 9 bases between. This chain's CDR3 is CASSFVLDTDTQYF. The DNA for the CDR3 is TGTGCCAGCAGTTTCGTCCTTGACACAGATACGCAGTATTTT.

This rearrangement joins TRBV20-1 to TRBJ2-5; 7 nucleotides line up with TRBD2. This CDR3 spans 13 amino acids. In germline, CDR1 is DFQATT, CDR2 SNEGSKA (reference sequence). V shed 5 bases, J shed 4 bases, and the junction held 7 bases outside the gene matches. The CDR3 here is CSAPRGDPETQYF. The CDR3 coding sequence is TGCAGTGCTCCCCGGGGGGATCCAGAGACCCAGTACTTC.

The DNA for the CDR3 is TGTGCCTGGAGTGTGAGATACTATGGCTACACCTTC. It specifies CAWSVRYYGYTF. The chain employs TRBV30 and TRBJ1-2; no reliable D call. Per the germline V gene, CDR1 is GTSNPN and CDR2 is SVGIG (reference sequence). The CDR3 contains 12 residues. The V end lost 0 bases, the J end lost 3 bases, and 5 bases lay between the germline ends.

The rearrangement joins TRBV9 to TRBJ2-1; D may be TRBD1 (5 bases). V was shortened by 3 bases and J by 4 bases, with 17 bases between the two germline ends. There are 16 residues in the CDR3. Germline V gene sequence: CDR1 SGDLS, CDR2 YYNGEE. CDR3 coding DNA: TGTGCCAGCAGCGCCAGACAGTTTACTCCTTACAATGAGCAGTTCTTC. Its translation is CASSARQFTPYNEQFF.

This clonotype was counted only a few times. The chain uses TRBV12-3 or TRBV12-4 and TRBJ2-7; either TRBD1 or TRBD2 may supply D (7 bases each). The CDR3 consists of 18 residues. Trimming removed 2 bases at V and 7 bases at J, with 27 bases between. The CDR3 reads CASSLPVVGTDPAGEQYV. Here the CDR3 DNA reads TGTGCCAGCAGTTTACCGGTTGTTGGGACAGACCCAGCGGGGGAGCAGTACGTC.

This clonotype was found a few times. This chain joins TRBV3-1 and TRBJ2-1; D might be TRBD2 (6 bases). The CDR3 consists of 15 residues. Trimming left V 4 bases short and J 0 bases short, with 10 bases between. Germline-derived CDR1 and CDR2 are LGHDT and YNNKEL (reference sequence). The CDR3 sequence is CASSPTRGSYNEQFF. In nucleotides, the CDR3 is TGTGCCAGCAGCCCGACTAGGGGCTCCTACAATGAGCAGTTCTTC.

V is TRBV12-3 or TRBV12-4 and J is TRBJ1-1; D is uncertain. The V end was cut by 5 bases, the J end by 4 bases, with 11 bases between. The CDR3 is made up of 13 amino acids. In DNA, the CDR3 is TGTGCCAGCAGTCCGAAGGGAGCCACTGAAGCTTTCTTT. It encodes CASSPKGATEAFF.

This clonotype was seen a few times. The chain is built from TRBV7-6 and TRBJ1-2; D is ambiguous. The CDR3 runs 12 residues. The V end lost 0 bases, the J end lost 7 bases, and 6 bases lay between the germline ends. From germline, CDR1 is SGHVS and CDR2 FNYEAQ. The CDR3 sequence is CASSLAAGGYTF. In DNA form, the CDR3 reads TGTGCCAGCAGCTTAGCCGCTGGTGGCTACACCTTC.

The chain links TRBV12-3 or TRBV12-4 to TRBJ2-5, with TRBD2 identical over 10 bases. The CDR3 runs to 14 residues. Trimming at V came to 7 bases and at J to 13 bases, leaving 15 bases not matched to a gene. The CDR3 loop reads CASTLGASGGSPYF. The CDR3 DNA is TGTGCCAGCACCCTCGGGGCTAGCGGGGGTTCTCCGTACTTC.